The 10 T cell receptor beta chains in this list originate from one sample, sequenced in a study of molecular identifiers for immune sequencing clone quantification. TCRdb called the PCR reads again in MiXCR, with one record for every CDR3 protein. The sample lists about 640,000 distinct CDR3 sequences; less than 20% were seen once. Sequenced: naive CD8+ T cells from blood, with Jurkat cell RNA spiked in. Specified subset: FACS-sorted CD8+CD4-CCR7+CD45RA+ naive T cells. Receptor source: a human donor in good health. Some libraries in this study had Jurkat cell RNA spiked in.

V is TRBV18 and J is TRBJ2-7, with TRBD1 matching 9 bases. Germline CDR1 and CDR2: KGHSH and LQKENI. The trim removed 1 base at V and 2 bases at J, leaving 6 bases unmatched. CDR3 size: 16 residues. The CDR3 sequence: CASSPRDRVNPYEQYF. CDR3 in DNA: TGTGCCAGCTCACCACGGGACAGGGTTAACCCCTACGAGCAGTACTTC. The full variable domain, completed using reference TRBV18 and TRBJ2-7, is NAGVMQNPRHLVRRRGQEARLRCSPMKGHSHVYWYRQLPEEGLKFMVYLQKENIIDESGMPKERFSAEFPKEGPSILRIQQVVRGDSAAYFCASSPRDRVNPYEQYFGPGTRLTVT.

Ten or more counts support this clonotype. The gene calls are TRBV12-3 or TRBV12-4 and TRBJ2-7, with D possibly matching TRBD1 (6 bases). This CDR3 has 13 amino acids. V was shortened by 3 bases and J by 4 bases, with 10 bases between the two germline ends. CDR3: CASSFGRGYEQYF. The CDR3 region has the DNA TGTGCCAGCAGTTTTGGCAGGGGATACGAGCAGTACTTC.

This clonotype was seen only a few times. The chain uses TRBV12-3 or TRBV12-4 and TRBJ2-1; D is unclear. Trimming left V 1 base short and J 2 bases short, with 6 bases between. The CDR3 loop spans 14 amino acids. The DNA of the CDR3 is TGTGCCAGCAGTTTAGTTAGCCCCTACAATGAGCAGTTCTTC. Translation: CASSLVSPYNEQFF.

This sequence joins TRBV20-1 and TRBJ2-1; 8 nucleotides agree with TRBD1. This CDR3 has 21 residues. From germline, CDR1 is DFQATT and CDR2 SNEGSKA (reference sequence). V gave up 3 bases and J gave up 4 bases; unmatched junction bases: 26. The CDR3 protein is CSASQRTGTGRPQRTYNEQFF. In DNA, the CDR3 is TGCAGTGCTAGCCAAAGGACCGGGACAGGCCGACCGCAGCGAACTTACAATGAGCAGTTCTTC.

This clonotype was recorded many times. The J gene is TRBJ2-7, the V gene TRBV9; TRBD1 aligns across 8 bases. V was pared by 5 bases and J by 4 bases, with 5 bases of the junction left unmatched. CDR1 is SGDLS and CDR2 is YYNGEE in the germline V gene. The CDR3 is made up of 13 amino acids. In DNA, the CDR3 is TGTGCCAGCAGTGGGGACAGGACTTACGAGCAGTACTTC. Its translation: CASSGDRTYEQYF.

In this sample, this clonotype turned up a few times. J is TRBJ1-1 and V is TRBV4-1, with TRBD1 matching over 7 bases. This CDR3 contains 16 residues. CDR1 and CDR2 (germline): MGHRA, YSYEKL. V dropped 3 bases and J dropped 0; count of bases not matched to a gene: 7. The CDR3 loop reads CASSHTGTVMNTEAFF. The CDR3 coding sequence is TGCGCCAGCAGCCACACCGGGACAGTAATGAACACTGAAGCTTTCTTT.

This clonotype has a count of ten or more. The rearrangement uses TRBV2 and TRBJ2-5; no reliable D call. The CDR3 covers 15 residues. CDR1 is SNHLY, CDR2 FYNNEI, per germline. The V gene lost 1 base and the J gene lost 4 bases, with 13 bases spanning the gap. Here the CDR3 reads CASSEGQNHIETQYF. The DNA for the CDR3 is TGTGCCAGCAGTGAAGGGCAGAATCACATAGAGACCCAGTACTTC.

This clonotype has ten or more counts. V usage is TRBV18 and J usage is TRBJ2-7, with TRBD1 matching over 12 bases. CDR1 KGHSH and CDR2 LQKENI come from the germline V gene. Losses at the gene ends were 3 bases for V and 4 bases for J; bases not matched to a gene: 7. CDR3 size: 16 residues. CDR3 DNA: TGTGCCAGCTCACCCGGACCGGGACAGGGGGCGTACGAGCAGTACTTC. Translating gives CASSPGPGQGAYEQYF.

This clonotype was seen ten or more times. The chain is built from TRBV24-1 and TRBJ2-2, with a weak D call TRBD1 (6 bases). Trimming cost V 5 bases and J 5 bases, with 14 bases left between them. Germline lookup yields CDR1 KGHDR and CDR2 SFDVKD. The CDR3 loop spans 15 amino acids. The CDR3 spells CATSGPGTQTGELFF. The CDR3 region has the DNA TGTGCCACCAGTGGCCCCGGGACACAGACCGGGGAGCTGTTTTTT.

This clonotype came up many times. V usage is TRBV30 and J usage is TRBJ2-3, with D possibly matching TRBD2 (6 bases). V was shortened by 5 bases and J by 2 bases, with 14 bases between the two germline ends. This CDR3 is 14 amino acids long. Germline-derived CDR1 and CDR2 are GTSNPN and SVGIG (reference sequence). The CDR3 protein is CAWGDFSPTDTQYF. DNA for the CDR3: TGTGCCTGGGGGGACTTTTCCCCCACAGATACGCAGTATTTT.